The present T cell receptor (beta chain) was sequenced within a study of blood T cell repertoires in COVID-19 (dated by TCRdb to 2020 to 2021). A note on the overall study: Collaborator samples came from the United States, Italy and Spain and covered acute and convalescent phases of COVID-19. The prospective study material was composed of cDNA or gDNA derived from T cells, B-cell-depleted T cells, or PBMCs. Nearly every sample came with metadata listing a de-identified subject ID, COVID-19 status, age in years and sex. Deeply sampled blood TCRbeta repertoires from subjects exposed to, actively infected with, or recovered from COVID-19 were included in the dataset. Samples were obtained from the ongoing ImmuneRACE study (first 160 participants) and from 1,254 subjects provided by 6 global collaborators. HLA class I and class II types, where available, came from metadata supplied by the sample provider rather than from assay-based typing. The repertoires were made available in a free public database intended to serve as a resource for research on the immune response to SARS-CoV-2.

This clone was seen just once. Its antigen has not been determined. The input lacks base qualities; no much larger clone sits a single base away. In Seattle, one collaborating source enrolled patients while the infection was active and tracked those patients longitudinally over the course of disease. Each collaborating institution followed its own protocols to collect whole blood in K2EDTA tubes. Collaborator samples were shipped for TCRbeta analysis as frozen whole blood, isolated PBMCs, or DNA extracted from either sample type. What the authors observed across the whole study: The amount of clinical and demographic metadata varied by source and participant and was provided uncurated.

Per the germline V gene, SQVTM is the CDR1 and ANQGSEA is the CDR2. CDR3 length: 15 amino acids, cysteine to phenylalanine. Just CDR3 DNA is preserved here, 45 bases in frame from base 1. Trimming costs V 4 bases and J 5 bases, and their ends lie 20 bases apart. TCRbeta CDR3 regions were amplified from genomic DNA using the immunoSEQ Assay, a bias-controlled multiplex PCR. The original methods were these. Within the assay, amplification of reference gene primers was used to estimate how many nucleated cells each sample contained. Sequence reads were collapsed and filtered to measure the absolute abundance of every unique TCRbeta CDR3 rearrangement. For each sample, productive Simpson clonality was calculated as the square root of Simpson's diversity index over productive rearrangements. TCRdb took over this immuneACCESS table, retaining in-frame rearrangements with V and J assigned. Such tables are incomplete; in checked studies, under half of the missing clones stem from an unresolved V gene, and the remainder is unexplained. The D gene and trimming were derived from the DNA, and the V and J assignments and clone size from that table. The sample table contains some 99,000 clones; only one count was recorded for 85% to 90% of them. Around 4.2% of the sample belongs to the ten largest clones.

This clonotype was obtained from a human donor with COVID-19, enrolled during active disease. The donor label of this sample is uncertain. Sample: peripheral blood. Rearrangement joined TRBV29-1 to TRBJ2-5; the D gene is perhaps TRBD2, from 7 matching bases. The nucleotides are TGCAGCGTTGCCCAGGGAGGGGGGGATGGTGAGACCCAGTACTTC. Translated, it reads CSVAQGGGDGETQYF.